The rows below give T cell receptor beta chains drawn from one sample of a study of cytomegalovirus exposure and HLA in healthy donors. Some clones are missing from TCRdb's copy, which holds only in-frame ones; the method was immunoSEQ multiplex PCR. This sample has 100,000 or so clones; 70% to 90% occur once, and the top ten carry 2.5% to 3%. Material for sequencing was PBMCs. Receptor source: a man between 35 and 55 years old in good health and CMV-seronegative. CDR3s include the opening cysteine and the closing phenylalanine or tryptophan. D genes are given only for firm matches. Only some rows state a clone size, as once, few, many or a class for expanded clones.

J | size | V | D | CDR3 | DNA
TRBJ2-5 | NA | TRBV7-3 | NA | CASSSGIEETQYF | TGTGCCAGCAGCTCCGGGATTGAAGAGACCCAGTACTTC
TRBJ1-4 | NA | TRBV6-6 | TRBD1 | CASSRQGAEANEKLFF | TGTGCCAGCAGTCGTCAGGGGGCGGAAGCTAATGAAAAACTGTTTTTT
TRBJ2-2 | NA | TRBV10-3 | TRBD2 | CAIKAGEVGLFF | TGTGCCATCAAAGCGGGGGAAGTGGGGCTGTTTTTT
TRBJ2-7 | NA | TRBV19 | TRBD1 | CASSGQGSYEQYF | TGTGCCAGTTCGGGACAGGGCTCCTACGAGCAGTACTTC
TRBJ2-1 | once | TRBV9 | TRBD2 | CASSVASGGYNEQFF | TGTGCCAGCAGCGTAGCTAGCGGGGGCTACAATGAGCAGTTCTTC
TRBJ2-2 | NA | TRBV2 | TRBD1 | CASRAGQGESGELFF | TGTGCCAGCAGAGCGGGACAGGGGGAGTCCGGGGAGCTGTTTTTT
TRBJ1-2 | NA | TRBV5-5 | TRBD1 | CASSPLGRGPSYGYTF | TGTGCCAGCAGCCCGCTGGGCAGGGGGCCTTCCTATGGCTACACCTTC
TRBJ2-5 | few | TRBV5-1 | TRBD2 | CASSSGTSRPETQYF | TGCGCCAGCAGCTCAGGGACTAGCCGACCAGAGACCCAGTACTTC
TRBJ1-1 | NA | TRBV18 | NA | CASSPPGGFEAFF | TGTGCCAGCTCACCCCCGGGGGGATTTGAAGCTTTCTTT
TRBJ1-2 | NA | TRBV6-6 | NA | CASSYSAGIGYTF | TGTGCCAGCAGTTACTCGGCCGGGATTGGCTACACCTTC
TRBJ2-3 | NA | TRBV7-2 | TRBD2 | CASSSSGGVGDTQYF | TGTGCCAGCAGCTCTAGCGGGGGGGTGGGGGATACGCAGTATTTT
TRBJ2-2 | NA | TRBV7-2 | TRBD2 | CASSLSGGDTGELFF | TGTGCCAGCAGTCTCAGCGGGGGCGACACCGGGGAGCTGTTTTTT
TRBJ1-2 | NA | TRBV21-1 | NA | CASSKEGQGKKENYGYTF | TGTGCCAGCAGCAAAGAAGGACAGGGTAAAAAAGAGAACTATGGCTACACCTTC
TRBJ1-2 | NA | TRBV19 | NA | CAIQRYGGSGYTF | TGTGCCATTCAGCGGTACGGAGGCTCTGGCTACACCTTC
TRBJ1-5 | NA | TRBV7-8 | TRBD1 | CASRPGTGSNQPQHF | TGTGCCAGCAGACCAGGGACAGGAAGCAATCAGCCCCAGCATTTT
TRBJ2-7 | NA | TRBV10-2 | NA | CASSERGFVSYEQYF | TGCGCCAGCAGTGAAAGGGGGTTTGTTTCGTACGAGCAGTACTTC
TRBJ2-7 | once | TRBV21-1 | NA | CASSNYSGAEQYF | TGTGCCAGCAGCAATTACTCGGGAGCCGAGCAGTACTTC
TRBJ2-3 | NA | TRBV19 | TRBD1 | CASSRDREVDTQYF | TGTGCCAGTAGTAGGGACAGGGAGGTAGATACGCAGTATTTT
TRBJ2-7 | NA | TRBV4-1 | TRBD1 | CASSLEVQGAASSYEQYF | TGCGCCAGCAGCCTCGAAGTACAGGGGGCAGCTTCCTCCTACGAGCAGTACTTC